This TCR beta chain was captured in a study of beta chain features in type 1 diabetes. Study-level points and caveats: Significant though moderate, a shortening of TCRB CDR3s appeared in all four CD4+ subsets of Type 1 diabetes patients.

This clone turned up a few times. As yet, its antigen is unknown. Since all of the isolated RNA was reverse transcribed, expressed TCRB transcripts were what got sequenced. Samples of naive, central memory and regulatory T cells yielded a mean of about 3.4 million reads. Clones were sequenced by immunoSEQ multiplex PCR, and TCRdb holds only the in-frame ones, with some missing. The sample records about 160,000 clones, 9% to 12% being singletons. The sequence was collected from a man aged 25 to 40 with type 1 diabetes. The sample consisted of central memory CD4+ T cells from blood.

CDR3 in amino acids: CASSLVGAHPEQFF. CDR3 coding DNA: TGTGCCAGCAGCTTGGTTGGGGCCCATCCGGAGCAGTTCTTC. V gene TRBV5-4 combines with J gene TRBJ2-1; tentative D call: TRBD1 (5 bases). The CDR3 loop spans 14 amino acids. V was shortened by 0 bases and J by 10 bases, with 14 bases between the two germline ends. The germline V gene has CDR1 SGHNT and CDR2 YYREEE (reference sequence).